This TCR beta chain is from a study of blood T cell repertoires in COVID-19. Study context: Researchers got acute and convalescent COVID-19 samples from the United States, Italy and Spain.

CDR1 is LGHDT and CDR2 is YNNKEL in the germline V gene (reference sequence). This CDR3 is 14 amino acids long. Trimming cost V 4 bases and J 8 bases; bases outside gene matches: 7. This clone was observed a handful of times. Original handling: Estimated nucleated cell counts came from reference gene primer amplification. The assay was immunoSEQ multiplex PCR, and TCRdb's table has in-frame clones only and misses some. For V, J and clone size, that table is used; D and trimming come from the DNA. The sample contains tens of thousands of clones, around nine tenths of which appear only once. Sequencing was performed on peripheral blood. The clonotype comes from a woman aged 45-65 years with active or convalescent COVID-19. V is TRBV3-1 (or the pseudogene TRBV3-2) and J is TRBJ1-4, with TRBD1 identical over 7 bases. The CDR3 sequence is CASSPQGQREKLFF. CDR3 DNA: TGTGCCAGCAGCCCACAGGGGCAGAGGGAAAAACTGTTTTTT.